This T cell receptor (beta chain) was recovered during a study of CD8 T cells in ankylosing spondylitis. The CDR3 has 14 amino acids. CDR1 and CDR2 (germline): SNHLY, FYNNEI. Trimming took 4 bases from V and 9 from J, leaving 18 bases between them. In the case of this clonotype: Its antigen is unidentified.

The study's findings and limits: It appeared that ankylosing spondylitis blood was characterized by a TCR beta motif of 8 or 9 highly homologous variants.

Each CDR3 protein is one row after TCRdb ran MiXCR on the 5' RACE reads. This sample carries 220,000 or so distinct CDR3 sequences, 15% to 20% of them seen once, and the ten largest clones take under 45%. J is TRBJ1-1 and V is TRBV2; a weak D match, TRBD1 (5 bases). This TCR was sampled from a male donor with ankylosing spondylitis. The sequencing sample was made of blood, either unsorted or a sorted T cell fraction (not recorded which). The CDR3 DNA sequence: TGTGCCAGCAGTGCCGGGGGGGGTGCTCTAAAAGCTTTCTTT. Protein product: CASSAGGGALKAFF. The whole variable domain, filled in from reference TRBV2 and TRBJ1-1, reads EPEVTQTPSHQVTQMGQEVILRCVPISNHLYFYWYRQILGQKVEFLVSFYNNEISEKSEIFDDQFSVERPDGSNFTLKIRSTKLEDSAMYFCASSAGGGALKAFFGQGTRLTVV.